Here is one T cell receptor (beta chain) with its context. Its specificity is unknown. The germline CDR1 and CDR2 sequences are SGHRS and YFSETQ. Trimming cost V 1 base and J 0 bases, with 3 bases left between them. The CDR3 runs 13 residues. This specimen comes from a study of cytomegalovirus exposure and HLA in healthy donors. The study, taken as a whole, reports: HLA alleles showed associations with about 15,000 TCR beta sequences in a later analysis, at a 0.05 false discovery rate.

The primer mix had 60 Vbeta and 13 Jbeta primers. The repertoire was sequenced with immunoSEQ multiplex PCR; TCRdb's copy has only in-frame clones and lacks some. The sample carries about 130,000 clones, around 83% recorded once. Sequencing input: PBMCs. J is TRBJ2-3 and V is TRBV5-1; D ambiguous. This TCR came from a woman under 40 in good health and CMV-seropositive. The CDR3 is CASSLPSTDTQYF. CDR3 bases: TGCGCCAGCAGCTTGCCTAGCACAGATACGCAGTATTTT.